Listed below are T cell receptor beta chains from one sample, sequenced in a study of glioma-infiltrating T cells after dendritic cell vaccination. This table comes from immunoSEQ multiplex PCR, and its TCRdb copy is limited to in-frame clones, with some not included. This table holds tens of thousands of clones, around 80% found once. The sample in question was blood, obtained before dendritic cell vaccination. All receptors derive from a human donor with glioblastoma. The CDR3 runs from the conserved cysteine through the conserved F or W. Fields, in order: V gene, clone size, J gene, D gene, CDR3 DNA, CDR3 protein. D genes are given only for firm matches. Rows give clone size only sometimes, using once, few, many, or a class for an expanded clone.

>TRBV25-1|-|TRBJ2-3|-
TGTGCCAGCAGTGAGTCGAAGAGGGCCACAGATACGCAGTATTTT
CASSESKRATDTQYF
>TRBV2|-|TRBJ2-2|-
TGTGCCAGCAGTGTAGATTGGAGGAGTACCGGGGAGCTGTTTTTT
CASSVDWRSTGELFF
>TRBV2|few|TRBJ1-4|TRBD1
TGTGCCAGTAGGGACAGGGTGGGATGGCCTGAAAAACTGTTTTTT
CASRDRVGWPEKLFF
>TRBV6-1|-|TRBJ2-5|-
TGTGCCAGTGGGACTTCCTTGGGGACCCAGTACTTC
CASGTSLGTQYF
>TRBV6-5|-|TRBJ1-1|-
TGTGCCAGCACCTTAAGAGAGAACACTGAAGCTTTCTTT
CASTLRENTEAFF
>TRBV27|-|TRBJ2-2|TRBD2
TGTGCCAGCCTAGATCTAGCGGGAGGTACCGGGGAGCTGTTTTTT
CASLDLAGGTGELFF
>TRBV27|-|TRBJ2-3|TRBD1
TGTGCCAGCAGTCTCTTGGGCAGGGACAGTTTGTTCAATACGCAGTATTTT
CASSLLGRDSLFNTQYF
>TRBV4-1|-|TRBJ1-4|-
TGCGCCAGCAGCCAATACTGGACACCAACTAATGAAAAACTGTTTTTT
CASSQYWTPTNEKLFF
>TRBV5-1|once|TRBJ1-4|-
TGCGCCAGCAGCTTGAGAGGCCTTAATGAAAAACTGTTTTTT
CASSLRGLNEKLFF
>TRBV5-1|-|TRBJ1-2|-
TGCGCCAGCAGCTCGTCGCAGGGGCAGAATGGCTACACCTTC
CASSSSQGQNGYTF
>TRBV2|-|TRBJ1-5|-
TGTGCCAGCAGGGCAGAAATCAATCAGCCCCAGCATTTT
CASRAEINQPQHF
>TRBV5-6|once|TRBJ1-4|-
TGTGCCAGCAGCCTTCGGGGACTGGGAGGGCTCGGTGAAAAACTGTTTTTT
CASSLRGLGGLGEKLFF
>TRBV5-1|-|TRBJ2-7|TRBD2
TGCGCCAGCACCGACGGCGCTAGCGGGGCACAGCACGAGCAGTACTTC
CASTDGASGAQHEQYF
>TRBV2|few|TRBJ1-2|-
TGTGCCAGCGACGGACTAGGGGTTGATGGCTACACCTTC
CASDGLGVDGYTF
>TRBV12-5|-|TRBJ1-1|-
TGTGCTAGTGGTTCTCAGGCAAACACTGAAGCTTTCTTT
CASGSQANTEAFF
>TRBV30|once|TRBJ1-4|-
TGTGCCTGGAGTACACTACGGGAAAAACTGTTTTTT
CAWSTLREKLFF
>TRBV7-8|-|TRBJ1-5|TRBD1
TGTGCCAGCAGCGTTCGGGGACAGTCTAATCAGCCCCAGCATTTT
CASSVRGQSNQPQHF
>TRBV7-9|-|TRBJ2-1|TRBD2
TGTGCCAGCAGCCCCAAGGGACTAGCGGGGGGGCCTAATGAGCAGTTCTTC
CASSPKGLAGGPNEQFF
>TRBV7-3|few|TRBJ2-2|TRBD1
TGTGCCAGCAGCTTAAGCGCTCGACAGGGCGCGAACACCGGGGAGCTGTTTTTT
CASSLSARQGANTGELFF
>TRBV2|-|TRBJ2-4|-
TGTGCCAGCGGGCGCGTCAAAAACATTCAGTACTTC
CASGRVKNIQYF
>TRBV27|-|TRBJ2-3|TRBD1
TGTGCCAGCAGTTCGGACAGGCCTCTCACAGATACGCAGTATTTT
CASSSDRPLTDTQYF
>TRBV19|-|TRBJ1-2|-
TGTGCCAGTAGTGATCAGGTGGTAGCTAACTATGGCTACACCTTC
CASSDQVVANYGYTF
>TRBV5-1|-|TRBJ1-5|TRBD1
TGCGCCAGCAGCTATTCGGGACAGAACAATCAGCCCCAGCATTTT
CASSYSGQNNQPQHF
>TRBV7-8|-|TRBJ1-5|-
TGTGCCAGCAGCTTTTCCCTTAGACAGTTCCATAGCAATCAGCCCCAGCATTTT
CASSFSLRQFHSNQPQHF
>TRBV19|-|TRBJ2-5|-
TGTGCCAGTAGTATAGGAAGGGGGAAAAGAGAGACCCAGTACTTC
CASSIGRGKRETQYF
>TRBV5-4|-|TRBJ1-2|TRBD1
TGTGCCAGCAGGGGGGGACAGGGGTTAGGGATGGACTATGGCTACACCTTC
CASRGGQGLGMDYGYTF
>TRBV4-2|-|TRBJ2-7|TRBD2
TGTGCCAGCAGCCAAGATCTTGGGCGAGCGGGGGGCCACTCCTACGAGCAGTACTTC
CASSQDLGRAGGHSYEQYF
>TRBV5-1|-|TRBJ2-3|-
TGCGCCAGCAGCTTGAGAGACAGTAGCACAGATACGCAGTATTTT
CASSLRDSSTDTQYF
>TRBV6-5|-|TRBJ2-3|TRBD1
TGTGCCAGCAGGGGCCGGGACAGGGTAGCAGATACGCAGTATTTT
CASRGRDRVADTQYF
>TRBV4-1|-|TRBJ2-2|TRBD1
TGCGCCAGCAGCCAAGATAGTGCCGACAGGGGCACCGGGGAGCTGTTTTTT
CASSQDSADRGTGELFF
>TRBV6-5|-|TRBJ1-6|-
TGTGCCAGCAGTGACAGCCGAGATTCACCCCTCCACTTT
CASSDSRDSPLHF
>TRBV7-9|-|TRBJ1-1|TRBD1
TGTGCCAGCAGCCACCTAGGGGGCGCGGAGACTGAAGCTTTCTTT
CASSHLGGAETEAFF
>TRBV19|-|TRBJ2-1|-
TGTGCCAGTAGTAAACCTAGCGCCGAACCCTTTCCCTCCTACAATGAGCAGTTCTTC
CASSKPSAEPFPSYNEQFF
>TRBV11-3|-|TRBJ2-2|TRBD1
TGTGCCAGCAGCCCGGGGACAGGGAACACCGGGGAGCTGTTTTTT
CASSPGTGNTGELFF
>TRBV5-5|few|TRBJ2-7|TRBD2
TGTGCCAGCAGCCCGGCGGGGGGACTTACCTACGAGCAGTACTTC
CASSPAGGLTYEQYF
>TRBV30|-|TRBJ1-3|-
TGTGCCTGGAGTGAAGGGAGATTCGCTGGAAACACCATATATTTT
CAWSEGRFAGNTIYF
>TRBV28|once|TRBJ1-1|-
TGTGCCAGCAGCGCCAAGGGGTACACTGAAGCTTTCTTT
CASSAKGYTEAFF
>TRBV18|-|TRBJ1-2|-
TGTGCCAGCTCACCACAAACAGGGACTAACTATGGCTACACCTTC
CASSPQTGTNYGYTF
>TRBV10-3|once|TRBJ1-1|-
TGTGCCATCAGTGTACCCCCCCAGGGAGGGGACACTGAAGCTTTCTTT
CAISVPPQGGDTEAFF
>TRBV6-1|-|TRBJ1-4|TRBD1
TGTGCCAGCAGTCCTGACAGGGGCCGTGAAAAACTGTTTTTT
CASSPDRGREKLFF
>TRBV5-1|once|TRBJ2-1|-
TGCGCCAGCAGCTTGTTACAGCGGTACAATGAGCAGTTCTTC
CASSLLQRYNEQFF
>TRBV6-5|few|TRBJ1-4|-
TGTGCCAGCAGAGATTACGGGAGAAATGAAAAACTGTTTTTT
CASRDYGRNEKLFF
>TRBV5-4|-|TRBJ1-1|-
TGTGCCAGCAGCTTGAGATTACCAGGGACTGAAGCTTTCTTT
CASSLRLPGTEAFF
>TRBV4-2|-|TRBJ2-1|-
TGTGCCAGCAGCCAAGATCCAATTAGTCCTGGTGAGCAGTTCTTC
CASSQDPISPGEQFF